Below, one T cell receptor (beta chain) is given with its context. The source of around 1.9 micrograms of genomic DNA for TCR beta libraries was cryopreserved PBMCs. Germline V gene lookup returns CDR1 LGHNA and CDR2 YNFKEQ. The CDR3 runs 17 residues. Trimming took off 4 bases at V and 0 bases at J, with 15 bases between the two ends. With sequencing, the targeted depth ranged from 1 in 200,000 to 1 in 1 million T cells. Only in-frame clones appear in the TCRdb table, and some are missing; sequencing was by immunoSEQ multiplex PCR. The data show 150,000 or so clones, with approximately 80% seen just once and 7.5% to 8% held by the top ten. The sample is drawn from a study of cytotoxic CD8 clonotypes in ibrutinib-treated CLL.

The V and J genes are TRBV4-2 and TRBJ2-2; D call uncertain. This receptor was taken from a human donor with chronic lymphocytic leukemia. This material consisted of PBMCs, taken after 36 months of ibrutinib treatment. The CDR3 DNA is TGTGCCAGCAGCCTTATTGTGCGATACTCGAACACCGGGGAGCTGTTTTTT. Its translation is CASSLIVRYSNTGELFF.